Listed below are T cell receptor beta chains from one sample, sequenced in a study of cytomegalovirus exposure and HLA in healthy donors. Profiling relied on immunoSEQ multiplex PCR, and the TCRdb table lists in-frame clones only, not all of them. Altogether roughly 130,000 clones are present, 75% to 85% being singletons, with the ten largest covering about 2.6%. Specimen: PBMCs. The receptor set was obtained from a young man in good health and CMV-seronegative. Each CDR3 is given with its conserved first and last residue. D genes are given only for firm matches. Clone size is shown for a subset of rows, as once, few, many or a class of expanded clone.

clone_size,cdr3_length,j_call,v_call,d_call,cdr3_aa,cdr3_nt
.,14,TRBJ2-7,TRBV7-9,TRBD2,CASSLGLANYEQYF,TGTGCCAGCAGCTTAGGACTAGCGAACTACGAGCAGTACTTC
.,15,TRBJ1-1,TRBV7-9,.,CASSGRLTMNTEAFF,TGTGCCAGCAGCGGAAGACTGACCATGAACACTGAAGCTTTCTTT
.,15,TRBJ2-7,TRBV7-6,.,CASSARIGGFGEQYF,TGTGCCAGCAGCGCCCGGATCGGGGGATTTGGCGAGCAGTACTTC
.,13,TRBJ1-2,TRBV25-1,.,CASSDHPSYGYTF,TGTGCCAGCAGTGATCACCCCAGCTATGGCTACACCTTC
few,16,TRBJ1-1,TRBV5-1,.,CASSLGGGGGNTEAFF,TGCGCCAGCAGCTTGGGTGGCGGGGGGGGGAACACTGAAGCTTTCTTT
few,14,TRBJ2-6,TRBV5-6,.,CASSLFSGANVLTF,TGTGCCAGCAGCTTGTTCTCCGGGGCCAACGTCCTGACTTTC
.,15,TRBJ2-3,TRBV29-1,TRBD2,CSVEDLLAGVDTQYF,TGCAGCGTTGAAGATCTTCTAGCGGGAGTAGATACGCAGTATTTT
.,17,TRBJ2-3,TRBV5-1,TRBD2,CASSLVPSGRAEDTQYF,TGCGCCAGCAGCTTGGTGCCTAGCGGGAGGGCCGAGGATACGCAGTATTTT
.,22,TRBJ2-7,TRBV27,TRBD2,CASRTGQNEGLAGGGRPYEQYF,TGTGCCAGCAGGACAGGACAGAATGAGGGACTAGCGGGAGGTGGGAGGCCCTACGAGCAGTACTTC
.,11,TRBJ2-2,TRBV27,.,CATRYTGELFF,TGTGCCACCCGTTACACCGGGGAGCTGTTTTTT
.,15,TRBJ2-1,TRBV9,TRBD1,CASSGSGTAYNEQFF,TGTGCCAGCAGCGGATCCGGGACAGCCTACAATGAGCAGTTCTTC
.,16,TRBJ2-7,TRBV19,TRBD1,CASSDRFLGQGHEQYF,TGTGCCAGTAGTGACCGATTTCTGGGACAGGGCCACGAGCAGTACTTC
once,15,TRBJ1-5,TRBV2,.,CASSEATGNNQPQNF,TGTGCCAGCAGTGAAGCCACAGGAAACAATCAGCCCCAGAATTTT
.,16,TRBJ2-2,TRBV2,.,CASRSLGAANTGELFF,TGTGCCAGCAGATCGTTGGGGGCGGCGAACACCGGGGAGCTGTTTTTT
.,18,TRBJ2-5,TRBV29-1,TRBD1,CSVDGEVVGQGPGRTQYF,TGCAGCGTTGATGGGGAGGTGGTCGGACAGGGACCGGGGAGGACCCAGTACTTC
.,13,TRBJ1-1,TRBV11-2,TRBD1,CASSPTGGAEAFF,TGTGCCAGCAGCCCCACAGGGGGCGCTGAAGCTTTCTTT
once,16,TRBJ1-1,TRBV7-9,TRBD1,CASSLVGDRGDTEAFF,TGTGCCAGCAGCTTAGTTGGGGACAGGGGAGACACTGAAGCTTTCTTT
.,17,TRBJ2-2,TRBV5-1,TRBD2,CASSYGLAGVYTGELFF,TGCGCCAGCAGCTATGGACTAGCGGGAGTGTACACCGGGGAGCTGTTTTTT
.,16,TRBJ1-1,TRBV7-9,TRBD1,CASSSHGTGKNTEAFF,TGTGCCAGCAGCTCCCACGGGACAGGTAAGAACACTGAAGCTTTCTTT
.,16,TRBJ2-2,TRBV7-9,TRBD2,CASSLRPAGASGELFF,TGTGCCAGCAGCTTAAGGCCAGCGGGAGCGTCCGGGGAGCTGTTTTTT
few,14,TRBJ2-3,TRBV6-4,.,CASSGEDSTDTQYF,TGTGCCAGCAGCGGGGAGGACAGCACAGATACGCAGTATTTT
once,14,TRBJ2-7,TRBV5-1,.,CASSLQEGSNEQSF,TGCGCCAGCAGCTTGCAGGAGGGTTCCAACGAGCAGTCCTTC
.,15,TRBJ2-7,TRBV9,TRBD2,CASSAGTSSSYEQYF,TGTGCCAGCAGCGCAGGGACTAGCAGTAGCTACGAGCAGTACTTC
.,15,TRBJ1-5,TRBV7-8,.,CASSSRADSNQPQHF,TGTGCCAGCAGCTCGCGGGCCGATAGCAATCAGCCCCAGCATTTT
.,16,TRBJ1-4,TRBV11-2,.,CASSLGGAGANEKLFF,TGTGCCAGCAGCTTAGGTGGAGCGGGGGCTAATGAAAAACTGTTTTTT
.,18,TRBJ2-3,TRBV7-9,.,CASSLQFGEMPAADTQYF,TGTGCCAGCAGCTTACAATTTGGGGAGATGCCAGCCGCAGATACGCAGTATTTT
.,15,TRBJ1-5,TRBV28,.,CASSLGGEADQPQHF,TGTGCCAGCAGCCTTGGTGGGGAGGCGGATCAGCCCCAGCATTTT
.,16,TRBJ2-7,TRBV7-9,TRBD1,CASSGLTGGYSYEQYF,TGTGCCAGCAGCGGCCTAACAGGGGGTTACTCCTACGAGCAGTACTTC
once,16,TRBJ1-2,TRBV4-1,TRBD1,CASSQDKQGVNYGYTF,TGCGCCAGCAGCCAAGATAAACAGGGGGTAAACTATGGCTACACCTTC
.,15,TRBJ2-7,TRBV7-9,.,CASSRVAAATYEQYF,TGTGCCAGCAGCCGGGTGGCGGCAGCCACCTACGAGCAGTACTTC
.,16,TRBJ2-3,TRBV9,TRBD2,CASSARAGGSPDTQYF,TGTGCCAGCAGCGCCCGAGCGGGAGGGTCCCCAGATACGCAGTATTTT
.,18,TRBJ2-6,TRBV5-1,TRBD1,CASSSAGTGGSGANVLTF,TGCGCCAGCAGCTCAGCCGGGACAGGTGGATCTGGGGCCAACGTCCTGACTTTC
.,15,TRBJ1-1,TRBV18,.,CASSPPQQGGGEAFF,TGTGCCAGCTCACCCCCCCAACAGGGCGGTGGTGAAGCTTTCTTT
.,14,TRBJ1-4,TRBV18,.,CASSPPGSDEKLFF,TGTGCCAGCTCCCCCCCCGGTTCGGATGAAAAACTGTTTTTT
once,13,TRBJ1-2,TRBV28,.,CASSPPGGPGYPF,TGTGCCAGCAGTCCCCCGGGGGGGCCTGGCTACCCCTTC
.,17,TRBJ1-3,TRBV7-2,.,CASSLWGRRVSGNTIYF,TGTGCCAGCAGCTTATGGGGCCGGCGAGTCTCTGGAAACACCATATATTTT
few,15,TRBJ2-2,TRBV5-1,.,CASSEWDSTTGELFF,TGCGCCAGCAGCGAATGGGACTCGACCACCGGGGAGCTGTTTTTT
.,15,TRBJ2-1,TRBV11-3,TRBD2,CASSLRTGGLDEQFF,TGTGCCAGCAGCTTGAGGACGGGAGGGCTCGATGAGCAGTTCTTC
.,13,TRBJ2-5,TRBV13,.,CASSFGSSETQYF,TGTGCCAGCAGCTTTGGGAGTTCGGAGACCCAGTACTTC
.,15,TRBJ2-3,TRBV19,TRBD1,CASSPDRASTDTQYF,TGTGCCAGTAGTCCGGACAGGGCTAGCACAGATACGCAGTATTTT
.,20,TRBJ2-1,TRBV27,TRBD1,CASSPLRTGGSPSSYNEQFF,TGTGCCAGCAGTCCCCTCCGGACAGGGGGCTCCCCGAGCTCCTACAATGAGCAGTTCTTC
once,16,TRBJ2-3,TRBV7-2,.,CASSLNSRVFLDTQYF,TGTGCCAGCAGCTTAAATAGCAGGGTATTTTTAGATACGCAGTATTTT
few,16,TRBJ1-2,TRBV27,TRBD1,CASSLTTRTGPYGYTF,TGTGCCAGCAGTTTAACGACACGGACAGGGCCTTATGGCTACACCTTC
.,17,TRBJ1-3,TRBV28,TRBD1,CASSGSGTGGRGNTIYF,TGTGCCAGCAGCGGATCCGGGACAGGGGGCCGTGGAAACACCATATATTTT
.,13,TRBJ2-7,TRBV9,.,CASSPRDTTEQYF,TGTGCCAGCAGCCCCCGGGACACTACCGAGCAGTACTTC